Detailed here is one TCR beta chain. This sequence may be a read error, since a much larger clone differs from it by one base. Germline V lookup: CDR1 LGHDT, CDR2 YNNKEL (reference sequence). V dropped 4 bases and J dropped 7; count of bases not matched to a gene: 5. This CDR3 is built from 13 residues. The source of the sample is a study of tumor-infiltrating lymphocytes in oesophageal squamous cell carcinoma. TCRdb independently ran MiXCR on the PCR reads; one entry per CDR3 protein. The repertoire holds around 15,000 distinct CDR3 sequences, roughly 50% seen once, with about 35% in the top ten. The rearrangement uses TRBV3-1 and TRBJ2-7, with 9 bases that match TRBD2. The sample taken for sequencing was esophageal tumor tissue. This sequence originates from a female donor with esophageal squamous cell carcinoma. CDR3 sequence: CASSPSGRNEQYF. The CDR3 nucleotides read TGTGCCAGCAGCCCGAGCGGGAGGAATGAGCAGTACTTC.